A single sample gave rise to the 11 T cell receptor beta chains below, sequenced in a study of T-cell memory formation after mild COVID-19. Each CDR3 protein gets one entry after TCRdb re-called the 5' RACE reads with MiXCR. The data hold 300,000 to 400,000 distinct CDR3 sequences, with under 15% observed a single time. The material sequenced was PBMCs or a T cell subset sorted from them (not recorded which). These receptors all come from a man aged 18 to 35 who had mild COVID-19 (a few samples of this study predate the infection). Cell type and time point are not known.

This clonotype was seen just once. This chain connects TRBV28 to TRBJ2-6; D is perhaps TRBD1 (6 bases). The germline V gene encodes CDR1 MDHEN and CDR2 SYDVKM. Between the trimmed V and J ends, which lost 7 bases and 0 bases, there was a span of 10 bases. The CDR3 is made up of 15 amino acids. CDR3 nucleotides: TGTGCCAGCACCGGGACAAACTCTGGGGCCAACGTCCTGACTTTC. This gives the protein CASTGTNSGANVLTF.

This clonotype has a count of ten or more. J is TRBJ2-1 and V is TRBV24-1; 8 bases map to TRBD1. V lost 0 bases, J lost 9 bases, and 6 bases stayed unmatched. This CDR3 has 15 residues. Germline CDR1 is KGHDR and CDR2 is SFDVKD. The CDR3: CATSDLAGGNFEQFF. The CDR3 nucleotides read TGTGCCACCAGTGATTTGGCAGGGGGCAATTTTGAGCAGTTCTTC.

This chain links TRBV5-1 with TRBJ1-1; D is perhaps TRBD1 (5 bases). The V gene lost 4 bases and the J gene lost 6 bases, with 19 bases spanning the gap. The CDR3 sequence is 15 residues long. CDR1 and CDR2 from the germline V gene are SGHRS and YFSETQ. The CDR3 nucleotides read TGCGCCAGCAGCCCCTACTCAGGGTCTGAGGCTGAAGCTTTCTTT. Translating it yields CASSPYSGSEAEAFF.

The table lists this clonotype with a few counts. This rearrangement joins TRBV7-9 to TRBJ1-2; the match to TRBD1 covers 8 bases. This CDR3 has 13 residues. CDR1 SEHNR and CDR2 FQNEAQ come from the germline V gene (reference sequence). The ends lost 4 bases at V and 8 bases at J; junction bases unmatched: 6. CDR3 nucleotides: TGTGCCAGCAGCTCACAGGGGGTGGGCGGCTACACCTTC. It translates to CASSSQGVGGYTF.

The chain recombines TRBV10-3 with TRBJ2-7; D call uncertain. Trimming pared 6 bases from V and 4 bases from J, leaving 10 bases between. The CDR3 extends over 12 amino acids. Germline lookup yields CDR1 ENHRY and CDR2 SYGVKD. As DNA, the CDR3 is TGTGCCATCAGCGCCGACAATTACGAGCAGTACGTC. Residues: CAISADNYEQYV.

A few counts support this clonotype. At one of its ends the junction is not consistent with the germline gene, which may arise from a read error. The rearrangement links TRBV12-3 or TRBV12-4 to TRBJ1-5; D remains ambiguous. This CDR3 comprises 12 residues. The CDR3 spells CASSFSDQPQHF. The CDR3 DNA sequence: TGTGCCAGCAGTTTTAGCGATCAGCCCCAGCATTTT.

This chain connects TRBV4-3 to TRBJ1-3, with unresolved D. The V gene's germline CDR1 is LGHNA and CDR2 YSLEER. Between the trimmed V and J ends, which lost 1 base and 3 bases, there was a span of 13 bases. The CDR3 is 16 amino acids. The CDR3 is CASSQGSGVGGNTIYF. For the CDR3, the DNA is TGCGCCAGCAGCCAAGGTTCCGGGGTTGGTGGAAACACCATATATTTT.

The chain employs TRBV5-5 and TRBJ1-2; 7 bases match TRBD1. The CDR3 totals 14 residues. The V segment lost 4 bases and the J segment 4 bases; nucleotides outside the gene matches: 7. Germline CDR1 SGHKS, CDR2 YYEKEE (reference sequence). Here the CDR3 reads CASSPRQGGYGYTF. Written as DNA, the CDR3 is TGTGCCAGCAGCCCGCGACAGGGAGGCTATGGCTACACCTTC.

The chain has TRBV23-1 and TRBJ2-3, with D possibly called TRBD1 or TRBD2 (5 bases each). TRBV23-1 has ORF status, its function being uncertain. V was clipped by 4 bases and J by 3 bases, with 11 bases between them. This CDR3 has 14 amino acids. CDR3 sequence reads: CASSLWGRTDTQYF. CDR3 nucleotides: TGCGCCAGCAGTCTATGGGGGAGAACAGATACGCAGTATTTT.

V gene TRBV30 combines with J gene TRBJ1-4; D is possibly TRBD1 (6 bases). This CDR3 contains 12 residues. In germline, CDR1 is GTSNPN, CDR2 SVGIG (reference sequence). Trimming removed 4 bases from V and 5 bases from J, with 8 bases in between. The CDR3 DNA reads as TGTGCCTGGACGGGACAAAATGAAAAACTGTTTTTT. Its protein is CAWTGQNEKLFF.

The gene calls are TRBV5-1 and TRBJ2-6; 8 positions agree with TRBD1. CDR1 is SGHRS, CDR2 YFSETQ, per germline. The CDR3 totals 16 residues. The V segment lost 5 bases and the J segment 0 bases; nucleotides outside the gene matches: 4. The CDR3, as DNA: TGCGCCAGCAGTTCAGGACAGGGCTCTGGGGCCAACGTCCTGACTTTC. Amino acids: CASSSGQGSGANVLTF.